The 27 T cell receptor beta chains presented below share a single source sample, sequenced in a study of blood T cell repertoires in COVID-19. Profiled with immunoSEQ multiplex PCR; TCRdb holds only in-frame clones, not every one. The sample shows roughly 20,000 clones, 83% of them seen only once. The specimen was peripheral blood. The receptor source for this set is a human donor in a cohort sampled during active COVID-19.

This clone has only a few counts. The chain uses TRBV5-1 and TRBJ1-3; D is unresolved. V was clipped by 4 bases and J by 7 bases, with 12 bases between them. Per germline, CDR1 SGHRS and CDR2 YFSETQ. The CDR3 is 13 amino acids. CDR3 bases: TGCGCCAGCAGCGTCGGGGATTCGAACACCATATATTTT. The encoded protein is CASSVGDSNTIYF.

The sample holds a few counts of this clone. The chain couples TRBV19 to TRBJ1-5; 7 nucleotides line up with TRBD1. In germline, CDR1 is LNHDA, CDR2 SQIVND (reference sequence). The CDR3 covers 17 residues. Germline trimming cut 6 bases from V and 4 bases from J; bases unmatched to any gene: 15. The CDR3 protein is CASRLETGTALNQPQHF. Written as DNA, the CDR3 is TGTGCCAGTAGGTTGGAAACCGGGACAGCGCTAAATCAGCCCCAGCATTTT.

A note on this clone: Other DNA sequences from this sample encode an identical CDR3 as well. V usage is TRBV28 and J usage is TRBJ1-2; D gene ambiguous. Trimming stripped 2 bases from V and 2 bases from J, with 12 bases between. The CDR3 loop spans 15 amino acids. Germline loops: CDR1 MDHEN, CDR2 SYDVKM. In DNA form, the CDR3 reads TGTGCCAGCAGTTTAGGGTTGGGCGAGAACTATGGCTACACCTTC. Its translation is CASSLGLGENYGYTF.

V and J are TRBV7-9 and TRBJ1-1, with TRBD1 matching over 8 bases. The germline V gene encodes CDR1 SEHNR and CDR2 FQNEAQ (reference sequence). Unmatched junction bases numbered 9, after V lost 5 bases and J lost 4 bases. This CDR3 comprises 15 residues. In nucleotides, the CDR3 is TGTGCCAGCAGCACCAGCGACAGGGGCGGCACTGAAGCTTTCTTT. This codes for CASSTSDRGGTEAFF.

The rearrangement joins TRBV5-1 to TRBJ2-2; D gene unclear. The V end was cut by 4 bases, the J end by 2 bases, with 15 bases between. The CDR3 is 16 residues long. CDR1 SGHRS and CDR2 YFSETQ come from the germline V gene. The CDR3 region is CASSRIGPRNTGELFF. For the CDR3, the DNA is TGCGCCAGCAGCCGGATTGGGCCTCGAAACACCGGGGAGCTGTTTTTT.

The chain couples TRBV4-1 to TRBJ2-2; D is ambiguous. Germline V gene sequence: CDR1 MGHRA, CDR2 YSYEKL. Trimming left V 0 bases short and J 6 bases short, with 8 bases between. The CDR3 runs 14 residues. CDR3 sequence reads: CASSQESTAGELFF. The CDR3 DNA reads TGCGCCAGCAGCCAAGAGAGTACCGCCGGGGAGCTGTTTTTT.

The chain is built from TRBV7-3 and TRBJ1-1; D perhaps matches TRBD1 (5 bases). The CDR3 covers 14 residues. V lost 5 bases and J 2 bases, leaving 12 bases between the germline ends. Germline loops: CDR1 SGHTA, CDR2 FQGTGA. The CDR3 DNA is TGTGCCAGCAGCCTCGGTCAGGGAAACACTGAAGCTTTCTTT. Translation gives CASSLGQGNTEAFF.

V gene TRBV3-1 (or the pseudogene TRBV3-2) combines with J gene TRBJ1-3; 9 nucleotides align to TRBD1. The length of the CDR3 is 14 residues. V lost 8 bases and J lost 4; bases outside the gene matches: 6. The V gene's germline CDR1 is LGHDT and CDR2 YNNKEL (reference sequence). Written as DNA, the CDR3 is TGTGCCAGCTGTATAGGGACAGGGGGAAACACCATATATTTT. Translated: CASCIGTGGNTIYF.

This clone turned up a few times. V usage is TRBV5-1 and J usage is TRBJ2-1; TRBD2 might be the D (6 bases). The CDR3 has 14 amino acids. Trimming removed 4 bases at V and 7 bases at J, with 15 bases between. Germline V lookup: CDR1 SGHRS, CDR2 YFSETQ. The CDR3 region is CASSTGGLNNEQFF. The CDR3 DNA reads as TGCGCCAGCAGCACTGGAGGGTTAAATAATGAGCAGTTCTTC.

The chain uses TRBV30 and TRBJ1-5; 10 nucleotides match TRBD1. CDR1 and CDR2 (germline): GTSNPN, SVGIG (reference sequence). The V segment lost 2 bases and the J segment 4 bases; nucleotides outside the gene matches: 5. The CDR3 totals 15 residues. In nucleotides, the CDR3 is TGTGCCTGGAGTAGACAGGGGGCTCGAAATCAGCCCCAGCATTTT. This translates into CAWSRQGARNQPQHF.

The chain couples TRBV5-6 to TRBJ1-6; D call uncertain. The V end lost 5 bases, the J end lost 6 bases, and 15 bases lay between the germline ends. The CDR3 contains 15 residues. Germline CDR1 SGHDT, CDR2 YYEEEE. Here the CDR3 DNA reads TGTGCCAGCAGGGGCGGGCAGAACATTAATTCACCCCTCCACTTT. It is translated as CASRGGQNINSPLHF.

V gene TRBV30 combines with J gene TRBJ2-3; D perhaps matches TRBD2 (6 bases). The ends were cut back, 3 bases at V and 0 bases at J, with 16 bases in the middle. Per germline, CDR1 GTSNPN and CDR2 SVGIG (reference sequence). The CDR3 has 16 residues. CDR3 protein: CAWRSVRGLSTDTQYF. In DNA, the CDR3 is TGTGCCTGGAGGAGTGTGCGGGGCCTGAGCACAGATACGCAGTATTTT.

The rearrangement uses TRBV5-1 and TRBJ2-6; D might be TRBD1 (5 bases). Germline V lookup: CDR1 SGHRS, CDR2 YFSETQ. V lost 2 bases and J 0 bases, leaving 9 bases between the germline ends. This CDR3 spans 16 amino acids. This CDR3 is CASSLQALSGANVLTF. CDR3 nucleotide sequence: TGCGCCAGCAGCTTACAGGCCCTCTCTGGGGCCAACGTCCTGACTTTC.

This chain links TRBV6-2 or TRBV6-3 with TRBJ2-7; unclear D gene. The CDR3 loop spans 12 amino acids. The V gene lost 0 bases and the J gene lost 12 bases, with 12 bases spanning the gap. Looked up from germline, CDR1 is MNHEY and CDR2 is SVGEGT. This chain's CDR3 is CASSYSAKPGYF. Here the CDR3 DNA reads TGTGCCAGCAGTTACTCTGCCAAACCAGGGTACTTC.

V gene TRBV6-5 combines with J gene TRBJ2-7; TRBD1 is a possible D gene (5 bases). V was trimmed by 6 bases and J by 7 bases, leaving 13 bases between them. The CDR3 has 12 amino acids. Germline V gene data show CDR1 as MNHEY and CDR2 as SVGAGI. CDR3 coding DNA: TGTGCCAGCAGCGCGACAGTAAGGGAGCAGTACTTC. Residues: CASSATVREQYF.

V usage is TRBV29-1 and J usage is TRBJ1-1, with 8 bases aligning to TRBD1. With 7 bases clipped from V and 3 bases from J, the junction kept 7 bases outside the gene matches. CDR1 SQVTM and CDR2 ANQGSEA come from the germline V gene. This CDR3 is 13 amino acids long. The CDR3 sequence: CSGRTGQYTEAFF. The CDR3 nucleotides read TGCAGCGGTAGGACAGGGCAGTACACTGAAGCTTTCTTT.

The chain carries TRBV6-6 and TRBJ2-2; D is uncertain. CDR3 length: 14 amino acids. The V and J ends lost 2 bases and 4 bases respectively, with 8 bases between them. From germline, CDR1 is MNHNY and CDR2 SVGAGI (reference sequence). CDR3 nucleotide sequence: TGTGCCAGCAGTTACATACGAGGCACCGGGGAGCTGTTTTTT. Residues: CASSYIRGTGELFF.

This clone was observed once. The rearrangement uses TRBV28 and TRBJ2-5, with 9 bases lining up with TRBD2. V dropped 6 bases and J dropped 3; count of bases not matched to a gene: 11. This CDR3 contains 16 residues. In germline, CDR1 is MDHEN, CDR2 SYDVKM. CDR3 amino acids: CASRVQGAGGKETQYF. For the CDR3, the DNA is TGTGCCAGCAGGGTCCAGGGAGCGGGGGGAAAAGAGACCCAGTACTTC.

V is TRBV5-1 and J is TRBJ1-6, with 9 bases aligning to TRBD1. Looked up from germline, CDR1 is SGHRS and CDR2 is YFSETQ. This CDR3 spans 16 amino acids. Trimming cost V 0 bases and J 13 bases; bases outside gene matches: 11. The CDR3 DNA is TGCGCCAGCAGCTTGGGAGAGACAGGGGGGTTTCGGCCCCTCCACTTT. It yields the protein CASSLGETGGFRPLHF.

The chain joins TRBV4-1 to TRBJ1-3, with no clear D. The CDR3 runs to 14 residues. Per germline, CDR1 MGHRA and CDR2 YSYEKL. Trimming removed 4 bases at V and 4 bases at J, with 11 bases between. The CDR3 loop reads CASSPPPEGNTIYF. The CDR3 DNA reads TGCGCCAGCAGCCCCCCCCCGGAGGGAAACACCATATATTTT.

CDR3 sequence reads: CASSTLFGGINQPQHF. The CDR3 nucleotides read TGTGCCAGCAGTACCCTCTTTGGAGGGATCAATCAGCCCCAGCATTTT. V and J are TRBV28 and TRBJ1-5; D not certain. Trimming removed 5 bases from V and 3 bases from J, with 17 bases in between. CDR3 length: 16 amino acids. Germline values: CDR1 MDHEN, CDR2 SYDVKM.

The chain links TRBV6-1 to TRBJ1-5; 8 bases agree with TRBD1. This CDR3 is built from 17 residues. V lost 2 bases and J lost 3; bases outside the gene matches: 9. The germline V gene has CDR1 MNHNS and CDR2 SASEGT. CDR3 DNA sequence: TGTGCCAGCAGTGAAAGCCCCTGGGACAGGATCAATCAGCCCCAGCATTTT. Translated: CASSESPWDRINQPQHF.

The chain employs TRBV4-3 and TRBJ2-3, with 8 bases identical to TRBD2. Germline V gives CDR1 LGHNA, CDR2 YSLEER. The CDR3 is 16 residues long. V shed 0 bases, J shed 2 bases, and the junction held 4 bases outside the gene matches. CDR3 coding DNA: TGCGCCAGCAGCCAAGATCGAGCGGGGGCCACAGATACGCAGTATTTT. Amino acids: CASSQDRAGATDTQYF.

This rearrangement joins TRBV9 to TRBJ1-1; D remains ambiguous. The CDR3 extends over 13 amino acids. CDR1 is SGDLS and CDR2 is YYNGEE in the germline V gene. Trimming took off 1 base at V and 1 base at J, with 5 bases between the two ends. DNA for the CDR3: TGTGCCAGCAGCGTACTAGCGAACACTGAAGCTTTCTTT. Protein product: CASSVLANTEAFF. Filled out from reference TRBV9 and TRBJ1-1, the complete variable domain reads DSGVTQTPKHLITATGQRVTLRCSPRSGDLSVYWYQQSLDQGLQFLIQYYNGEERAKGNILERFSAQQFPDLHSELNLSSLELGDSALYFCASSVLANTEAFFGQGTRLTVV.

CDR3 sequence (DNA): TGTGCCAGTAGTATGGGGACAGGAGGTACCTATGGCTACACCTTC. Its protein product is CASSMGTGGTYGYTF. The chain couples TRBV19 to TRBJ1-2; 8 bases fit TRBD1. The CDR3 totals 15 residues. V dropped 3 bases and J dropped 4; count of bases not matched to a gene: 7. Germline V CDR1 and CDR2: LNHDA, SQIVND (reference sequence).

CDR3 residues: CASSILGTGGGEQYF. In DNA, the CDR3 is TGCGCCAGCAGTATCTTAGGGACAGGGGGCGGCGAGCAGTACTTC. The chain couples TRBV5-1 to TRBJ2-7, with 12 bases lining up with TRBD1. The CDR3 consists of 15 residues. J was trimmed by 6 bases and V by 5 bases; bases with no gene match: 9. Germline V gives CDR1 SGHRS, CDR2 YFSETQ.

The CDR3, as DNA: TGTGCCAGCAGCTTCCAGGGGGATACGCAGTATTTT. Translating it yields CASSFQGDTQYF. The rearrangement links TRBV5-5 to TRBJ2-3; D is possibly TRBD1 (6 bases). The germline gives CDR1 SGHKS, CDR2 YYEKEE (reference sequence). V lost 2 bases, J lost 6 bases, and 7 bases lay in between. CDR3 length: 12 residues.